Presented here are 28 T cell receptor beta chains from one specimen sequenced in a study of blood T cell repertoires in COVID-19. Sequenced by immunoSEQ multiplex PCR; TCRdb stores in-frame clones only, minus some. The table has almost 95,000 clones, around nine tenths seen once. The sample consisted of peripheral blood. Receptors were obtained from a woman aged 55 to 70 with COVID-19, enrolled during active disease.

The V call is TRBV5-8, the J call TRBJ1-1, with D possibly matching TRBD1 (6 bases). The germline gives CDR1 SGHTS, CDR2 YDEGEE. Between the trimmed V and J ends, which lost 4 bases and 3 bases, there was a span of 13 bases. The length of the CDR3 is 14 residues. The CDR3 DNA follows: TGTGCCAGCAGCCAGCTAGGGGGATACACTGAAGCTTTCTTT. Its translation is CASSQLGGYTEAFF.

The rearrangement joins TRBV10-3 to TRBJ1-2; 9 bases align to TRBD1. The J segment lost 2 bases and the V segment lost 7 bases, leaving 11 bases of the junction unmatched. Germline loops: CDR1 ENHRY, CDR2 SYGVKD. This CDR3 has 16 amino acids. The CDR3 DNA sequence: TGTGCCATCAACGCCCAGACAGGGGGAGGAAACTATGGCTACACCTTC. Protein sequence: CAINAQTGGGNYGYTF.

This clone is a singleton in its sample. This chain links TRBV6-6 with TRBJ1-5; D is perhaps TRBD1 (5 bases). Trimming took off 4 bases at V and 6 bases at J, with 13 bases between the two ends. There are 14 residues in the CDR3. Per the germline V gene, CDR1 is MNHNY and CDR2 is SVGAGI (reference sequence). CDR3 nucleotide sequence: TGTGCCAGCAGTTCAACAGTTAGGGGTCAGCCCCAGCATTTT. Amino acids: CASSSTVRGQPQHF.

This clone was picked up one time. J is TRBJ2-7 and V is TRBV28; the D is unclear. Germline V gives CDR1 MDHEN, CDR2 SYDVKM. This CDR3 region has 17 residues. Trimming removed 5 bases at V and 1 base at J, with 21 bases between. For the CDR3, the DNA is TGTGCCAGCAGTCCCCCCTACACTCTATCCGGGTCCTACGAGCAGTACTTC. Encoded protein: CASSPPYTLSGSYEQYF.

The chain recombines TRBV19 with TRBJ1-1; 9 positions agree with TRBD1. Germline V lookup: CDR1 LNHDA, CDR2 SQIVND (reference sequence). V lost 4 bases to trimming and J lost 3 bases; unmatched junction nucleotides: 3. The CDR3 totals 14 residues. CDR3 protein: CASSKTGGYTEAFF. CDR3 DNA sequence: TGTGCCAGTAGTAAGACAGGGGGATACACTGAAGCTTTCTTT.

The V and J genes are TRBV6-1 and TRBJ2-4; D gene uncertain. Germline V gene lookup returns CDR1 MNHNS and CDR2 SASEGT. Trimming shortened V by 3 bases and J by 1 base, and 10 bases separated the two germline ends. There are 15 residues in the CDR3. CDR3 region: CASSENRLAKNIQYF. CDR3 in DNA: TGTGCCAGCAGTGAGAATAGACTCGCCAAAAACATTCAGTACTTC.

The chain links TRBV6-6 to TRBJ1-2, with a tentative D call TRBD1 (5 bases). The CDR3 runs 13 residues. Between the trimmed V and J ends, which lost 8 bases and 4 bases, there was a span of 14 bases. Germline CDR1 MNHNY, CDR2 SVGAGI (reference sequence). The CDR3 region has the DNA TGTGCCAGCCTGGGCAGGGCGGTCTATGGCTACACCTTC. Its translation: CASLGRAVYGYTF.

The CDR3 DNA follows: TGTGCCAGCAGCGGAGGGCCAGGACTCAATCAGCCCCAGCATTTT. This sequence encodes CASSGGPGLNQPQHF. The chain joins TRBV9 to TRBJ1-5; D is uncertain. Germline V gene data show CDR1 as SGDLS and CDR2 as YYNGEE. V lost 3 bases and J 3 bases, leaving 13 bases between the germline ends. The CDR3 extends over 15 amino acids. Using reference TRBV9 and TRBJ1-5 for the parts outside the CDR3, the full variable domain is DSGVTQTPKHLITATGQRVTLRCSPRSGDLSVYWYQQSLDQGLQFLIQYYNGEERAKGNILERFSAQQFPDLHSELNLSSLELGDSALYFCASSGGPGLNQPQHFGDGTRLSIL.

This clone occurred a few times. The J gene is TRBJ1-2, the V gene TRBV19, with D perhaps matching TRBD1 (5 bases). Trimming took 0 bases from V and 5 from J, leaving 13 bases between them. From germline, CDR1 is LNHDA and CDR2 SQIVND (reference sequence). The CDR3 consists of 15 residues. This chain's CDR3 is CASSIEPGTSYGYTF. CDR3 nucleotide sequence: TGTGCCAGTAGTATAGAACCGGGGACTTCTTATGGCTACACCTTC.

The chain combines TRBV9 with TRBJ2-1, with 9 nucleotides matching TRBD1. Per the germline V gene, CDR1 is SGDLS and CDR2 is YYNGEE. Unmatched junction bases numbered 7, after V lost 3 bases and J lost 12 bases. The CDR3 length is 13 residues. The CDR3 nucleotides read TGTGCCAGCAGCGCCCCAGCGGGACAGGGGCAGTTCTTC. It is translated as CASSAPAGQGQFF.

The gene calls are TRBV7-2 and TRBJ2-1, with 8 positions matching TRBD1. The CDR3 runs to 14 residues. Germline V gives CDR1 SGHTA, CDR2 FQGNSA. With V trimmed by 5 bases and J by 5 bases, 5 bases remained unmatched. CDR3 sequence: CASSLGQGHNEQFF. The DNA for the CDR3 is TGTGCCAGCAGCCTTGGACAGGGACACAATGAGCAGTTCTTC.

This chain links TRBV27 with TRBJ1-2; D gene unclear. Germline V gives CDR1 MNHEY, CDR2 SMNVEV (reference sequence). V was clipped by 3 bases and J by 3 bases, with 14 bases between them. The CDR3 runs 15 residues. The CDR3 DNA sequence: TGTGCCAGCAGTTTCTCCCTGGGCAGGTACTATGGCTACACCTTC. Protein: CASSFSLGRYYGYTF.

This clone was recorded once. V and J are TRBV6-2 or TRBV6-3 and TRBJ1-2; D unclear. Trimming removed 5 bases at V and 4 bases at J, with 11 bases between. CDR3 length: 13 residues. Germline V lookup: CDR1 MNHEY, CDR2 SVGEGT. The CDR3 DNA reads as TGTGCCAGCAGTAACCGACGGGGCTATGGCTACACCTTC. Translation: CASSNRRGYGYTF.

The chain uses TRBV5-1 and TRBJ1-2; D is possibly TRBD1 (6 bases). Trimming pared 4 bases from V and 4 bases from J, leaving 8 bases between. This CDR3 is 12 amino acids long. The germline gives CDR1 SGHRS, CDR2 YFSETQ. In DNA form, the CDR3 reads TGCGCCAGCAGCCCGGACAGCTATGGCTACACCTTC. Its protein product is CASSPDSYGYTF.

This clone was detected once. V usage is TRBV6-6 and J usage is TRBJ1-5; TRBD1 aligns across 9 bases. The CDR3 length is 14 residues. CDR1 is MNHNY and CDR2 is SVGAGI in the germline V gene (reference sequence). The V gene end was trimmed by 2 bases and the J gene end by 6 bases; junction bases not matched to a gene: 2. CDR3 bases: TGTGCCAGCAGTTACACAGGGGGCGTTCAGCCCCAGCATTTT. It codes for CASSYTGGVQPQHF.

The chain carries TRBV2 and TRBJ2-3, with TRBD1 matching over 7 bases. Germline V gene lookup returns CDR1 SNHLY and CDR2 FYNNEI. The CDR3 sequence is 16 residues long. J lost 9 bases, V lost 3 bases, and 15 bases had no gene match. The CDR3 sequence: CASSEIRTLRGGTQYF. The CDR3 DNA reads TGTGCCAGCAGTGAGATCCGAACCCTACGAGGGGGCACGCAGTATTTT.

The chain has TRBV9 and TRBJ2-5; D is ambiguous. The CDR3 has 13 residues. CDR1 and CDR2 from the germline V gene are SGDLS and YYNGEE. With 7 bases removed from V and 2 bases from J, the gap between germline ends came to 12 bases. CDR3 DNA: TGTGCCAGCTCGGGTCCCACACAAGAGACCCAGTACTTC. Its protein product is CASSGPTQETQYF.

This chain joins TRBV5-1 and TRBJ2-6; 7 bases align to TRBD1. V lost 4 bases and J lost 2; bases outside the gene matches: 6. This CDR3 comprises 16 residues. Germline CDR1 and CDR2: SGHRS and YFSETQ. As DNA, the CDR3 is TGCGCCAGCAGCCAACTAGGACAGGCTGGGGCCAACGTCCTGACTTTC. Its translation is CASSQLGQAGANVLTF.

The chain joins TRBV6-2 or TRBV6-3 to TRBJ1-5, with D maybe TRBD1 (6 bases). V lost 5 bases and J lost 6, with 11 bases in between. Germline values: CDR1 MNHEY, CDR2 SVGEGT. The length of the CDR3 is 13 residues. The CDR3 reads CASSPQGRQPQHF. The CDR3 region has the DNA TGTGCCAGCAGTCCACAGGGCCGTCAGCCCCAGCATTTT.

CDR3 sequence: CASSFLGERSYEQYF. The CDR3 DNA reads TGTGCCAGCAGTTTTTTAGGGGAAAGGTCCTACGAGCAGTACTTC. The genes are TRBV27 and TRBJ2-7, with D perhaps TRBD1 (5 bases). The CDR3 is 15 residues long. Germline CDR1 reads MNHEY; CDR2 reads SMNVEV (reference sequence). V was trimmed by 3 bases and J by 1 base, leaving 13 bases between them.

The V and J genes are TRBV2 and TRBJ2-5; TRBD2 matches 13 bases. With 6 bases clipped from V and 5 bases from J, the junction kept 6 bases outside the gene matches. The CDR3 contains 15 residues. In germline, CDR1 is SNHLY, CDR2 FYNNEI. CDR3: CASRFRLAGGETQYF. The CDR3, as DNA: TGTGCCAGCAGGTTCAGACTAGCGGGGGGTGAGACCCAGTACTTC.

The genes are TRBV9 and TRBJ1-3; TRBD1 aligns across 7 bases. The CDR3 runs to 14 residues. CDR1 SGDLS and CDR2 YYNGEE come from the germline V gene. V was clipped by 1 base and J by 7 bases; unmatched bases: 5. The CDR3 loop is CASSVTDRVNTIYF. The DNA for the CDR3 is TGTGCCAGCAGCGTAACAGACAGGGTGAACACCATATATTTT.

In nucleotides, the CDR3 is TGTGCCAGCCCCCGGGACAGGGTTTCCCAACAAGAGACCCAGTACTTC. Protein sequence: CASPRDRVSQQETQYF. This chain connects TRBV11-2 to TRBJ2-5; TRBD1 aligns across 9 bases. The V gene end was trimmed by 8 bases and the J gene end by 2 bases; junction bases not matched to a gene: 12. Germline V gene sequence: CDR1 SGHAT, CDR2 FQNNGV. This CDR3 has 16 amino acids.

This clone has only a few counts. The rearrangement joins TRBV7-8 to TRBJ2-5; 14 bases are a match to TRBD2. The trim removed 4 bases at V and 7 bases at J, leaving 8 bases unmatched. CDR1 SGHVS and CDR2 FQNEAQ come from the germline V gene. This CDR3 region has 16 residues. In DNA form, the CDR3 reads TGTGCCAGCAGCTCATGGACTAGCGGGGGGACCGGGACCCAGTACTTC. Translated, it gives CASSSWTSGGTGTQYF.

The chain combines TRBV7-9 with TRBJ1-6; D remains unclear. Per the germline V gene, CDR1 is SEHNR and CDR2 is FQNEAQ (reference sequence). There are 13 residues in the CDR3. Trimming pared 6 bases from V and 0 bases from J, leaving 3 bases between. The CDR3 is CASRSSYNSPLHF. In DNA form, the CDR3 reads TGTGCCAGCAGGAGCTCCTATAATTCACCCCTCCACTTT.

The chain has TRBV7-9 and TRBJ2-7; 13 bases map to TRBD2. The CDR3 length is 18 residues. In germline, CDR1 is SEHNR, CDR2 FQNEAQ (reference sequence). V was clipped by 3 bases and J by 5 bases; unmatched bases: 13. The CDR3, as DNA: TGTGCCAGCAGCTTTAACAGGGGACTAGCGGGGTACAAGGACGAGCAGTACTTC. It translates to CASSFNRGLAGYKDEQYF.

The V and J genes are TRBV6-5 and TRBJ2-7; D is perhaps TRBD1 (6 bases). V was shortened by 6 bases and J by 2 bases, with 14 bases between the two germline ends. The CDR3 has 14 residues. Germline values: CDR1 MNHEY, CDR2 SVGAGI. The DNA of the CDR3 is TGTGCCAGCAGCGCGGACAGCTTAACCTACGAGCAGTACTTC. Translated: CASSADSLTYEQYF.

The table lists this clone with a few counts. The V call is TRBV13, the J call TRBJ1-1; D unresolved. The CDR3 contains 11 residues. V shed 1 base and J shed 10 bases, with 7 bases lying between them. Germline V lookup: CDR1 PRHDT, CDR2 FYEKMQ (reference sequence). The CDR3 protein is CASSLAVLAFF. In DNA, the CDR3 is TGTGCCAGCAGCTTAGCTGTCCTAGCTTTCTTT.